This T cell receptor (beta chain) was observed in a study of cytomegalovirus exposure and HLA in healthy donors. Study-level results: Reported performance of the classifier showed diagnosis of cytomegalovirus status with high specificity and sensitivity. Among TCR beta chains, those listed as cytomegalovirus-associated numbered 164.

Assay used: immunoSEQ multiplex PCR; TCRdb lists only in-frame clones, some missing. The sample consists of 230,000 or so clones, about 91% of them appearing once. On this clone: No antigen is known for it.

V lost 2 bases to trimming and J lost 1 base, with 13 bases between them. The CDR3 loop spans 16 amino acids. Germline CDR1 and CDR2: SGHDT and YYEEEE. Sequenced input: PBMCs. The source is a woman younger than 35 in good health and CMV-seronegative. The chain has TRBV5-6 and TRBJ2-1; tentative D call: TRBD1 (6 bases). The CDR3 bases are TGTGCCAGCAGCTTTGGCAGGGGATATTCCTACAATGAGCAGTTCTTC. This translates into CASSFGRGYSYNEQFF. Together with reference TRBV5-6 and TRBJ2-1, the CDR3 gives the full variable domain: DAGVTQSPTHLIKTRGQQVTLRCSPKSGHDTVSWYQQALGQGPQFIFQYYEEEERQRGNFPDRFSGHQFPNYSSELNVNALLLGDSALYLCASSFGRGYSYNEQFFGPGTRLTVL.